Following are 7 T cell receptor beta chains from one sample sequenced in a study of blood T cells in healthy people across ages. Next came a second PCR, run for about 7 to 12 cycles, which used a sample-barcoded 5' primer along with a J-beta primer mix. Via MiXCR, TCRdb re-called the 5' RACE reads, giving one row per CDR3 protein. The table shows around 940,000 distinct CDR3 sequences, with roughly 50% occurring only once. Input material: blood. All receptors derive from a woman aged 55-70 years in good health.

The rearrangement links TRBV20-1 to TRBJ2-5; 8 nucleotides match TRBD2. The J call may be incorrect, as the DNA end agrees better with TRBJ2-7. In germline, CDR1 is DFQATT, CDR2 SNEGSKA (reference sequence). This CDR3 has 13 amino acids. DNA for the CDR3: TGCAGTGCTAGAAGCGGGGGACCATACGAGCAGTACTTC. Amino acid sequence: CSARSGGPYEQYF.

This clonotype has more than one count but fewer than ten. V gene TRBV29-1 combines with J gene TRBJ2-7; D gene ambiguous. CDR1 is SQVTM and CDR2 is ANQGSEA in the germline V gene. The CDR3 contains 16 residues. Trimming removed 0 bases at V and 0 bases at J, with 15 bases between. CDR3 nucleotides: TGCAGCGTTGAAGACCCCGACGGGCCGAGCTCCTACGAGCAGTACTTC. Encoded protein: CSVEDPDGPSSYEQYF.

The chain carries TRBV29-1 and TRBJ2-5; D might be TRBD1 (5 bases). V lost 2 bases to trimming and J lost 4 bases, with 11 bases between them. CDR3 size: 13 residues. The germline V gene has CDR1 SQVTM and CDR2 ANQGSEA. The CDR3 protein is CSVESTRAETQYF. CDR3 DNA: TGCAGCGTTGAATCGACCAGGGCAGAGACCCAGTACTTC.

J is TRBJ1-6 and V is TRBV6-2 or TRBV6-3; 7 nucleotides match TRBD1. Trimming at V came to 2 bases and at J to 7 bases, leaving 5 bases not matched to a gene. CDR3 length equals 15 residues. Germline-derived CDR1 and CDR2 are MNHEY and SVGEGT. As DNA, the CDR3 is TGTGCCAGCAGTTACAGACAGGGATGGAATTCACCCCTCCACTTT. Translation gives CASSYRQGWNSPLHF.

This rearrangement joins TRBV9 to TRBJ2-7, with 13 positions matching TRBD2. Trimming removed 4 bases from V and 4 bases from J; junction bases left unmatched: 8. Germline-derived CDR1 and CDR2 are SGDLS and YYNGEE. The CDR3 consists of 16 residues. The CDR3 sequence: CASSPQSGLAGYEQYF. CDR3 coding DNA: TGTGCCAGCAGCCCTCAATCGGGACTAGCGGGGTACGAGCAGTACTTC.

The J gene is TRBJ1-6, the V gene TRBV7-2, with TRBD1 identical over 7 bases. Looked up from germline, CDR1 is SGHTA and CDR2 is FQGNSA. This CDR3 is 13 amino acids long. Losses at the gene ends were 4 bases for V and 10 bases for J; bases not matched to a gene: 4. CDR3 sequence: CASSYRGDSPLHF. For the CDR3, the DNA is TGTGCCAGCAGCTACAGGGGCGACTCACCCCTCCACTTT.

The rearrangement links TRBV20-1 to TRBJ2-5, with D perhaps TRBD2 (8 bases). The CDR3 loop spans 18 amino acids. The V gene lost 6 bases and the J gene lost 2 bases, with 28 bases spanning the gap. Germline V gives CDR1 DFQATT, CDR2 SNEGSKA (reference sequence). The CDR3 here is CSAQAGDTQKGAQETQYF. The CDR3 region has the DNA TGCAGTGCCCAAGCGGGGGACACACAAAAGGGGGCTCAAGAGACCCAGTACTTC.